The present T cell receptor (beta chain) was sequenced within a study of blood T cells in healthy people across ages. Whole-study findings and limits: Whereas aged donors had fewer naive CD4+ cells, long-lived donors had more of them and higher diversity. It was held that the diversity estimates obtained from one million T cells were underestimates.

Germline CDR1 and CDR2: DFQATT and SNEGSKA (reference sequence). This CDR3 contains 16 residues. The junction had 16 bases not matched to a gene; V was cut back by 6 bases and J by 3 bases. Next came a second PCR, run for roughly 6 to 11 cycles, which used a sample-barcoded 5' primer along with a J-beta primer mix. Per sample, CDR3-containing paired-end reads numbered at least 3 million. TCRdb re-analysed the 5' RACE reads in MiXCR, keeping a single row per CDR3 protein. In the table there are hundreds of thousands of distinct CDR3 sequences, about 34% of which are singletons. This clonotype was seen ten or more times. Its specificity is not known.

Sequencing was done on a sample of blood. V and J are TRBV20-1 and TRBJ2-7; 8 nucleotides agree with TRBD2. The TCR originated in a woman aged 80 or over in good health. The DNA of the CDR3 is TGCAGTGCCGTACTTAGCGGGGCTAGCGGGTACTACGAGCAGTACTTC. Translating it yields CSAVLSGASGYYEQYF.